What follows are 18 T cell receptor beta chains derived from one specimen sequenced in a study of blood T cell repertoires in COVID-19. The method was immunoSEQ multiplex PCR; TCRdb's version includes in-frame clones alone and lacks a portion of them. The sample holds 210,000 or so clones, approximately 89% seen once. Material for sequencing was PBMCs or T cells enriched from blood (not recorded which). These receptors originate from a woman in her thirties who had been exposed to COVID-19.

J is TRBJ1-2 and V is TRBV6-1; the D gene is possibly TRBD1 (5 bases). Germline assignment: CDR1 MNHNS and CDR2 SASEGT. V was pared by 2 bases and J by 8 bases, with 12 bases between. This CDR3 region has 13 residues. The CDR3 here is CASSEPGGEGYTF. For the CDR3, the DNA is TGTGCCAGCAGTGAACCCGGGGGTGAAGGCTACACCTTC.

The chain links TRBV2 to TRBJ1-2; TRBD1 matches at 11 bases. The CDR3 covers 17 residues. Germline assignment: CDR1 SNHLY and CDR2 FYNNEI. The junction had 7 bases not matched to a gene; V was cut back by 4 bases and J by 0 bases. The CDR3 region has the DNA TGTGCCAGCAGTGCGCGGGGACAGGGGGTTGCTAACTATGGCTACACCTTC. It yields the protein CASSARGQGVANYGYTF.

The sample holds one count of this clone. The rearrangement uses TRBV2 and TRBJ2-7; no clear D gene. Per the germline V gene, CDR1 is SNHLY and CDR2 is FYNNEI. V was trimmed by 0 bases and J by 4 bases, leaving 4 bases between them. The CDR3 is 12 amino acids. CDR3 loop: CASSEARYEQYF. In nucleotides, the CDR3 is TGTGCCAGCAGTGAAGCGCGTTACGAGCAGTACTTC.

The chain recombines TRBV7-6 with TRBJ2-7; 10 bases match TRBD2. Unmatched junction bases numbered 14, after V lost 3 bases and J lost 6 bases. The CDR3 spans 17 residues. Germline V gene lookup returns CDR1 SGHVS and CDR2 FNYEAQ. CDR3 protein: CASSFTPGLAGEGEQYF. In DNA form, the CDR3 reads TGTGCCAGCAGCTTTACCCCGGGGCTAGCGGGAGAGGGCGAGCAGTACTTC.

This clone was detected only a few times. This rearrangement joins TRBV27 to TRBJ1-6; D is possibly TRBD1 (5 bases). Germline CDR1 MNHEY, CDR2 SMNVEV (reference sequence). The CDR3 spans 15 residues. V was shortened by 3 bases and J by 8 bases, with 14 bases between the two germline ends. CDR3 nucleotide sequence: TGTGCCAGCAGTTTCAGGCGGAGGGGATATTCACCCCTCCACTTT. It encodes CASSFRRRGYSPLHF.

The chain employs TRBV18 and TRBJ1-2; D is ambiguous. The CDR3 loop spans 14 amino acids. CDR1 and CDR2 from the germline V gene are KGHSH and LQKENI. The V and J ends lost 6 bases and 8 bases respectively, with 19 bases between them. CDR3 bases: TGTGCCAGCTCCCCTTGGGTCGAGACGGAGGGCTACACCTTC. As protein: CASSPWVETEGYTF.

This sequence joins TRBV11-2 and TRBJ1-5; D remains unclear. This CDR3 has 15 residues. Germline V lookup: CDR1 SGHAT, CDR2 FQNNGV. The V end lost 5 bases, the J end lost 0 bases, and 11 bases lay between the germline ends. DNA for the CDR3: TGTGCCAGCAGCCCAGGCTCTTTTAGCAATCAGCCCCAGCATTTT. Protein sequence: CASSPGSFSNQPQHF.

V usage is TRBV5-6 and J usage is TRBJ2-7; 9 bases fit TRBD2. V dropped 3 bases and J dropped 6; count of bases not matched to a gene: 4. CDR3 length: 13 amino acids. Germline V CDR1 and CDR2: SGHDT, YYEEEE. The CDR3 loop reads CASSSAGGLEQYF. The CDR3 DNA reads TGTGCCAGCAGCTCAGCGGGAGGACTCGAGCAGTACTTC.

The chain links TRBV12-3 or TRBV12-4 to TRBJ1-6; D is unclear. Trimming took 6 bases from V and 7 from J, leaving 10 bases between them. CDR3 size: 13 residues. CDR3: CASSQALNSPLHF. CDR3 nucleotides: TGTGCCAGCAGCCAGGCGCTCAATTCACCCCTCCACTTT.

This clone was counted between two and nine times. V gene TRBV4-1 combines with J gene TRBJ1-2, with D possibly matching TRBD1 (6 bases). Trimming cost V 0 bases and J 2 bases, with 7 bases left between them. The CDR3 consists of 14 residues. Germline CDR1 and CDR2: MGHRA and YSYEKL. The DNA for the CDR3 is TGCGCCAGCAGCCAAGAAACAGGGAACTATGGCTACACCTTC. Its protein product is CASSQETGNYGYTF.

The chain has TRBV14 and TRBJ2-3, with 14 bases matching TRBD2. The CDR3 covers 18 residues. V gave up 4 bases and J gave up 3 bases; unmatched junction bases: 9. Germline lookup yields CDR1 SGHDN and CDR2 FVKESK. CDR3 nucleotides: TGTGCCAGCAGCCGGAGGACTAGCGGGAGGTTTAGAACAGATACGCAGTATTTT. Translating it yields CASSRRTSGRFRTDTQYF.

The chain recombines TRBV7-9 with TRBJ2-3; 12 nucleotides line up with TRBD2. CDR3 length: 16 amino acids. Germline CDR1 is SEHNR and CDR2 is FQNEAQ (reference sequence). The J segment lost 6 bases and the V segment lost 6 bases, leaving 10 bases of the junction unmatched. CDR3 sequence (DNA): TGTGCCAGCAGTTCGCGGACTAGCGGGGACGCGGATACGCAGTATTTT. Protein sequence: CASSSRTSGDADTQYF.

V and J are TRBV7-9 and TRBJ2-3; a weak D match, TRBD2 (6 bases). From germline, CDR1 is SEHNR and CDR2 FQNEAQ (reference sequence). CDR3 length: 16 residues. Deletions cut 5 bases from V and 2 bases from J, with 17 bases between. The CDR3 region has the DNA TGTGCCAGCAGCCCCCTTAGCGGAGGCGTCACAGATACGCAGTATTTT. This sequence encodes CASSPLSGGVTDTQYF.

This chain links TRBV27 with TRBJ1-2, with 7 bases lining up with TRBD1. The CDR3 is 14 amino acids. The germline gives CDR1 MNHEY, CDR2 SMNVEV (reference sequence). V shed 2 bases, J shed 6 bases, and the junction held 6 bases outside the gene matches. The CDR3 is CASSLKTGMDGYTF. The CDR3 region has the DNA TGTGCCAGCAGTTTAAAGACAGGGATGGATGGCTACACCTTC.

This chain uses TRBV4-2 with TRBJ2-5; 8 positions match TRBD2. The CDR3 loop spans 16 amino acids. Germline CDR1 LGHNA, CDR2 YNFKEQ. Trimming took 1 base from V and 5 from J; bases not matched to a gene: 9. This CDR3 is CASSQVTRTSMETQYF. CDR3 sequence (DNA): TGTGCCAGCAGCCAAGTCACCAGGACTAGCATGGAGACCCAGTACTTC.

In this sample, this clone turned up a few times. The CDR3 loop is CASSLVRNTEAFF. Here the CDR3 DNA reads TGTGCCAGCAGCTTAGTCCGGAACACTGAAGCTTTCTTT. J is TRBJ1-1 and V is TRBV7-2; D is uncertain. Per the germline V gene, CDR1 is SGHTA and CDR2 is FQGNSA. The CDR3 extends over 13 amino acids. The V and J ends lost 1 base and 1 base respectively, with 4 bases between them. The entire variable domain, with the rest obtained from reference TRBV7-2 and TRBJ1-1, is as follows: GAGVSQSPSNKVTEKGKDVELRCDPISGHTALYWYRQSLGQGLEFLIYFQGNSAPDKSGLPSDRFSAERTGGSVSTLTIQRTQQEDSAVYLCASSLVRNTEAFFGQGTRLTVV.

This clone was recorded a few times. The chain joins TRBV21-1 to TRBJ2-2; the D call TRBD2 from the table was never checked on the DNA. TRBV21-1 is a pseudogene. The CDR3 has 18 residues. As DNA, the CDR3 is TGTGCCAGCAGCTATGTCCTTCCGGGACTAAGGGTAGGGGGGGAGCTGTTTTTT. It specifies CASSYVLPGLRVGGELFF.

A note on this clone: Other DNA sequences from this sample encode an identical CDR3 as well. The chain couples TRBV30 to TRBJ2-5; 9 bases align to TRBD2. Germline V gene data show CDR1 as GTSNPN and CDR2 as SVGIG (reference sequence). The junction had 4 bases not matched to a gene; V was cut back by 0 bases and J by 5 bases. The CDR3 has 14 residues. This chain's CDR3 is CAWSVLAGGETQYF. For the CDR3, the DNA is TGTGCCTGGAGTGTACTTGCGGGAGGGGAGACCCAGTACTTC.